Listed below are T cell receptor beta chains from one sample, sequenced in a study of T cell responses to AZD1222 COVID-19 vaccine. The assay was immunoSEQ multiplex PCR, and TCRdb's table has in-frame clones only and misses some. The data hold about 170,000 clones, with over 85% observed a single time. The input for sequencing was peripheral blood, taken on day 0 of AZD1222 vaccination. The receptors stem from an adult in good health. The CDR3 runs from the conserved cysteine through the conserved F or W. The order of the fields is V gene, D gene, J gene, clone size, CDR3 protein, CDR3 DNA. D genes are given only for firm matches. The size field is filled for only some rows; it gives once, few, many or a size class.

>TRBV6-5|TRBD1|TRBJ2-2|.
CASIVRQGTGELFF
TGTGCCAGCATAGTGAGACAGGGCACCGGGGAGCTGTTTTTT
>TRBV6-5|.|TRBJ2-2|.
CASSYETGANTGELFF
TGTGCCAGCAGTTACGAGACAGGAGCCAACACCGGGGAGCTGTTTTTT
>TRBV24-1|TRBD1|TRBJ1-2|.
CATSELGQGPSGYTF
TGTGCCACCAGTGAGCTTGGACAGGGACCTAGTGGCTACACCTTC
>TRBV6-1|.|TRBJ2-1|once
CASSENSEGGNEQFF
TGTGCCAGCAGTGAAAATTCGGAAGGGGGCAATGAGCAGTTCTTC
>TRBV27|.|TRBJ1-4|.
CASRLRGGYEKLFF
TGTGCCAGCAGACTCAGAGGAGGGTATGAAAAACTGTTTTTT
>TRBV9|.|TRBJ2-7|.
CASSAAPGPTYEQYF
TGTGCCAGCAGCGCAGCGCCGGGGCCTACCTACGAGCAGTACTTC
>TRBV14|.|TRBJ2-7|once
CASSRQKGPYEQYF
TGTGCCAGCAGCCGACAGAAAGGCCCCTACGAGCAGTACTTC
>TRBV19|TRBD1|TRBJ2-7|once
CASKSSGTGGSEQYF
TGTGCCAGTAAATCGTCGGGGACAGGGGGCAGTGAGCAGTACTTC
>TRBV2|TRBD1|TRBJ1-6|.
CASKTGGGFSPLHF
TGTGCCAGCAAGACAGGGGGCGGTTTTTCACCCCTCCACTTT
>TRBV2|.|TRBJ2-1|.
CASSVREGGNEQFF
TGTGCCAGCAGTGTACGGGAAGGGGGCAATGAGCAGTTCTTC
>TRBV5-1|TRBD1|TRBJ2-7|.
CASSLQGAPYEQYF
TGCGCCAGCAGCTTACAGGGGGCCCCCTACGAGCAGTACTTC
>TRBV18|.|TRBJ2-1|once
CASSPSLTHSYNEQFF
TGTGCCAGCTCACCAAGTTTGACACACTCCTACAATGAGCAGTTCTTC
>TRBV5-8|.|TRBJ2-3|.
CASSQPPHTNFRTDTQYF
TGTGCCAGCAGCCAACCGCCCCATACTAATTTCCGCACAGATACGCAGTATTTT
>TRBV9|.|TRBJ2-3|.
CASSVGTLQSHTQYF
TGTGCCAGCAGCGTAGGGACTCTACAATCCCATACGCAGTATTTT
>TRBV19|.|TRBJ1-2|.
CASSIFGGGRNYGYTF
TGTGCCAGTAGTATATTCGGGGGGGGCCGGAACTATGGCTACACCTTC
>TRBV18|.|TRBJ1-1|.
CASSPTYSRNTEAFF
TGTGCCAGCTCACCTACGTACAGTCGGAACACTGAAGCTTTCTTT
>TRBV7-3|TRBD1|TRBJ2-1|once
CASSRDRENNEQFF
TGTGCCAGCAGCAGGGACAGGGAGAACAATGAGCAGTTCTTC
>TRBV5-1|.|TRBJ2-2|.
CASSFGTLTGELFF
TGCGCCAGCAGCTTCGGGACTCTAACCGGGGAGCTGTTTTTT
>TRBV3-1/TRBV3-2|.|TRBJ1-5|once
CASSSRADQPQHF
TGTGCCAGCAGCTCAAGGGCAGATCAGCCCCAGCATTTT
>TRBV18|.|TRBJ1-4|.
CASSPRTRTDNEKLFF
TGTGCCAGCTCACCGAGAACCCGGACAGATAATGAAAAACTGTTTTTT
>TRBV11-1|.|TRBJ1-1|few
CASSLNPTNAEAFF
TGTGCCAGCAGCTTAAACCCGACCAACGCTGAAGCTTTCTTT
>TRBV5-6|.|TRBJ1-2|.
CASSPLGGQSYGYTF
TGTGCCAGCAGCCCATTGGGGGGGCAGAGCTATGGCTACACCTTC
>TRBV19|TRBD1|TRBJ2-5|.
CASSIVGTGSGNWETQYF
TGTGCCAGTAGTATAGTAGGGACAGGCTCTGGGAACTGGGAGACCCAGTACTTC
>TRBV27|TRBD1|TRBJ1-5|.
CASSLRQGDQPQHF
TGTGCCAGCAGTTTACGGCAGGGGGATCAGCCCCAGCATTTT
>TRBV14|.|TRBJ1-1|once
CASRFTGRPTNPGTEAFF
TGTGCCAGCAGATTTACAGGGCGCCCCACTAACCCCGGCACTGAAGCTTTCTTT
>TRBV6-5|TRBD2|TRBJ2-3|.
CASSTSGRADTQYF
TGTGCCAGCAGCACTAGCGGGAGGGCAGATACGCAGTATTTT
>TRBV5-4|.|TRBJ2-7|once
CASSLGARDYEQYF
TGTGCCAGCAGCTTGGGGGCTAGGGACTACGAGCAGTACTTC
>TRBV2|.|TRBJ2-3|once
CASSDQGRTDTQYF
TGTGCCAGCAGTGATCAGGGCCGCACAGATACGCAGTATTTT
>TRBV6-5|TRBD2|TRBJ2-7|.
CASSLAAFSYEQYF
TGTGCCAGCAGTCTAGCGGCCTTCTCCTACGAGCAGTACTTC
>TRBV30|.|TRBJ2-7|.
CAWSVGDGGYEQYF
TGTGCCTGGAGTGTGGGAGACGGAGGCTACGAGCAGTACTTC
>TRBV4-1|TRBD1|TRBJ2-7|.
CASSHTKSGQGYEQYF
TGCGCCAGCAGCCATACTAAATCGGGACAGGGGTACGAGCAGTACTTC
>TRBV5-1|TRBD2|TRBJ2-1|.
CASSLVGGGPYNEQFF
TGCGCCAGCAGCTTGGTTGGCGGGGGGCCCTACAATGAGCAGTTCTTC
>TRBV11-2|TRBD1|TRBJ1-2|.
CASSGRDRAFTGYTF
TGTGCCAGCAGCGGGCGGGACAGGGCGTTTACCGGCTACACCTTC
>TRBV3-1/TRBV3-2|.|TRBJ1-1|.
CASSQRSFWYTEAFF
TGTGCCAGCAGCCAACGTAGTTTTTGGTACACTGAAGCTTTCTTT
>TRBV5-6|.|TRBJ1-1|.
CASSLGGRNTEAFF
TGTGCCAGCAGCTTGGGGGGGCGGAACACTGAAGCTTTCTTT
>TRBV12-5|.|TRBJ1-1|.
CASGGRQANTEAFF
TGTGCTAGTGGCGGGAGACAGGCGAACACTGAAGCTTTCTTT
>TRBV5-1|.|TRBJ2-2|.
CASSEGTENTGELFF
TGCGCCAGCAGCGAAGGGACGGAGAACACCGGGGAGCTGTTTTTT
>TRBV1|.|TRBJ1-6|.
CTSSHGVLISYNSPLHF
TGCACCAGCAGCCACGGTGTCCTGATCTCCTATAATTCACCCCTCCACTTT
>TRBV27|.|TRBJ2-7|.
CASSPRGAYEQYF
TGTGCCAGCAGCCCCAGGGGGGCCTACGAGCAGTACTTC
>TRBV10-3|TRBD2|TRBJ2-5|.
CAISEASGSPGQETQYF
TGTGCCATCAGTGAGGCTAGCGGGAGTCCGGGGCAAGAGACCCAGTACTTC
>TRBV5-5|.|TRBJ2-1|.
CASSFSAGTYNEQFF
TGTGCCAGCAGCTTCTCCGCGGGGACTTACAATGAGCAGTTCTTC
>TRBV5-4|TRBD2|TRBJ2-3|.
CASSSKRGTRTDTQYF
TGTGCCAGCAGCTCAAAGCGGGGGACCCGCACAGATACGCAGTATTTT
>TRBV7-2|TRBD2|TRBJ2-7|.
CASSPLAGGYEQYF
TGTGCCAGCAGCCCCTTAGCGGGGGGCTACGAGCAGTACTTC
>TRBV5-5|.|TRBJ1-2|once
CASSLVLQSYGYTF
TGTGCCAGCAGCTTGGTTTTACAGTCCTATGGCTACACCTTC
>TRBV12-3/TRBV12-4|.|TRBJ2-3|once
CASTTQGADTQYF
TGTGCCAGCACTACACAGGGCGCAGATACGCAGTATTTT
>TRBV5-1|TRBD1|TRBJ2-2|.
CASSWDSTGELFF
TGCGCCAGCAGCTGGGACAGCACCGGGGAGCTGTTTTTT
>TRBV11-2|.|TRBJ1-2|.
CASSLALGTSYGYTF
TGTGCCAGCAGCTTAGCCCTGGGGACAAGCTATGGCTACACCTTC
>TRBV7-2|TRBD1|TRBJ1-2|.
CASSPQTGTNYGYTF
TGTGCCAGCAGCCCCCAGACAGGGACCAACTATGGCTACACCTTC